This T cell receptor beta chain was profiled in a study of T cells of healthy individuals. CDR3 size: 15 residues. Germline assignment: CDR1 SNHLY and CDR2 FYNNEI. V was shortened by 8 bases and J by 4 bases, with 18 bases between the two germline ends. TCRdb re-called the 5' RACE reads with MiXCR, one entry per CDR3 protein. This sample carries fewer than 75,000 distinct CDR3 sequences, under 20% of them seen once, and the ten largest clones take about 4.3%. This clonotype has ten or more counts. The chain links TRBV2 to TRBJ1-5; tentatively, D is TRBD1 (6 bases). The receptor was isolated from a human donor in good health. The CDR3 loop reads CASSKESGVNQPQHF. CDR3 sequence (DNA): TGTGCCAGCTCAAAGGAGTCAGGGGTGAATCAGCCCCAGCATTTT.